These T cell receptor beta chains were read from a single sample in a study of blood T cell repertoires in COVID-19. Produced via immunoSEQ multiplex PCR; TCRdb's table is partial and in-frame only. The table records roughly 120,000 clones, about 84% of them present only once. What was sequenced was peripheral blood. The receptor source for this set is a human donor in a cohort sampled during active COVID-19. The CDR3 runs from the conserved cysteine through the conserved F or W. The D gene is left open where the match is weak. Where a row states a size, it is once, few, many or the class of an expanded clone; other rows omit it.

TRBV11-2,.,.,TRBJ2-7,TGTGCCAGCAGCCCTCTCCTGTCCCGGGAGACCTTGTACGAGCAGTACTTC,CASSPLLSRETLYEQYF
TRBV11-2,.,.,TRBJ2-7,TGTGCCAGCAGCTTAGCCCCCGACACCTCCTACGAGCAGTACTTC,CASSLAPDTSYEQYF
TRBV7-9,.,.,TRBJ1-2,TGTGCCAGCAGCTCAAGGACAGTTAACTATGGCTACACCTTC,CASSSRTVNYGYTF
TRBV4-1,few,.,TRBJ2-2,TGCGCCAGCAGCCTACCAAGGACAGACCTTATCGGGGAGCTGTTTTTT,CASSLPRTDLIGELFF
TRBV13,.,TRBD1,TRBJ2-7,TGTGCCAGCAGCGACCGGGACAGGGCCTACGAGCAGTACTTC,CASSDRDRAYEQYF
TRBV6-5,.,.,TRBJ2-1,TGTGCCAGCAGTTACGGTTCAGGGTCAAACAATGAGCAGTTCTTC,CASSYGSGSNNEQFF
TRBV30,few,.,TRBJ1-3,TGTGCCTGGAGCGCGGGACGGAGCTCTGGAAACACCATATATTTT,CAWSAGRSSGNTIYF
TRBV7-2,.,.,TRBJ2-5,TGTGCCAGCAGCCCTCCACCAGGTCAAGAGACCCAGTACTTC,CASSPPPGQETQYF
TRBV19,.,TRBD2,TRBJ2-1,TGTGCCAGTACCCCCTATCGTGGGAGCGGGACCTACAATGAGCAGTTCTTC,CASTPYRGSGTYNEQFF
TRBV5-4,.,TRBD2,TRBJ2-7,TGTGCCAGCAGCTTGGGTCACAGCGGGAATTCTTACGAGCAGTACTTC,CASSLGHSGNSYEQYF
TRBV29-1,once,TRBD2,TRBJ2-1,TGCAGCGTTGCGGGACTAGCGGGAGGAGTTACACTTAGACACAATGAGCAGTTCTTC,CSVAGLAGGVTLRHNEQFF
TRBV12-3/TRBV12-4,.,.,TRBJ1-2,TGTGCCAGCAGTCGAGGGTTAGGTTATGGCTACACCTTC,CASSRGLGYGYTF
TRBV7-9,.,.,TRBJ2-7,TGTGCCAGCAGCTCAGGTACCTACGAGCAGTACTTC,CASSSGTYEQYF
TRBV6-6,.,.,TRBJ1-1,TGTGCCAGCAGTACAGGGTTGAGGGCTTTCTTT,CASSTGLRAFF
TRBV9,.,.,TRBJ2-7,TGTGCCAGCAGCGTAGGTAGCGGTACCTACGAGCAGTACTTC,CASSVGSGTYEQYF
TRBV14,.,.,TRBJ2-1,TGTGCCAGCAGCCCGACAGCCTACAATGAGCAGTTCTTC,CASSPTAYNEQFF
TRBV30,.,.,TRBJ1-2,TGTGCCTGTCAGCGACAGATGGGGGGCTACACCTTC,CACQRQMGGYTF
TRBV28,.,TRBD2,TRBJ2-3,TGTGCCAGCAGTTCTCCGACTAGCGGGAGGTGGGGTACGCAGTATTTT,CASSSPTSGRWGTQYF
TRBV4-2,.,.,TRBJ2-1,TGTGCCAGCAGCCAAGATTGGATGGGCCTAAGCTCCTACAATGAGCAGTTCTTC,CASSQDWMGLSSYNEQFF
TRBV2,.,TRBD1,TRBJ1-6,TGTGCCAGCAGTGGACAGGGGGCCTCCTATAATTCACCCCTCCACTTT,CASSGQGASYNSPLHF
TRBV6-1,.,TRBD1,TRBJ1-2,TGTGCCAGCAGTGGTCCCGGGACAGGTAGAACACCCTATGGCTACACCTTC,CASSGPGTGRTPYGYTF
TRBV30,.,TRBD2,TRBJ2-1,TGTGCCTGGAGTGTACAAAGTAGCGGGGTATTTAGCTCCTACAATGAGCAGTTCTTC,CAWSVQSSGVFSSYNEQFF
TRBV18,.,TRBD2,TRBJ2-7,TGTGCCAGCTCACCACCGCGGGGGGGAGGCCGAGACGAGCAGTACTTC,CASSPPRGGGRDEQYF
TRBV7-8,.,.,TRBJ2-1,TGTGCCAGCAGCTCCCTTGTAGGGGATAGCTCCTACAATGAGCAGTTCTTC,CASSSLVGDSSYNEQFF
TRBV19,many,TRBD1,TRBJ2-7,TGTGCCAGTAGTCCACTGACAGGGGGCTACGAGCAGTACTTC,CASSPLTGGYEQYF
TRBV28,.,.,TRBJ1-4,TGTGCCAGCAGTCCCCCGGCCCGCGGCGGAAAACTGTTTTTT,CASSPPARGGKLFF
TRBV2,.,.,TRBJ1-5,TGTGCCAGCAGTGAAGTAACAGGCAATCAGCCCCAGCATTTT,CASSEVTGNQPQHF